This T cell receptor (beta chain) was captured in a study of identical twins. TCRdb recomputed calls from the 5' RACE reads with MiXCR, one row per CDR3 protein. Among 650,000 to 750,000 distinct CDR3 sequences listed, less than 25% were seen once. The germline CDR1 and CDR2 sequences are WSHSY and SAAADI. V was clipped by 6 bases and J by 8 bases, with 16 bases between them. The CDR3 has 14 amino acids. Separately, the same data were catalogued under a study of T cells expressing NK-cell markers. In that study: Most of the eight sequenced donors tested HCMV-seropositive; one tested seronegative.

Sequenced: PBMCs. This sequence originates from a woman between 18 and 30 years old in good health. The chain recombines TRBV10-2 with TRBJ1-4, with a weak D call TRBD1 (5 bases). The CDR3 sequence is CASRPGTMAEKLFF. DNA for the CDR3: TGCGCCAGCAGGCCAGGGACGATGGCCGAAAAACTGTTTTTT.